Listed here are 4 T cell receptor beta chains from one sample, sequenced in a study of response to subunit inactivated influenza vaccine. TCRdb independently ran MiXCR on the RT-PCR reads; one entry per CDR3 protein. The repertoire holds hundreds of thousands of distinct CDR3 sequences, roughly 15% seen once, with 7.5% to 8% in the top ten. The sequences come from PBMCs from blood, collected 14 days before vaccination. The receptors come from a man between 50 and 59 years old who received an inactivated influenza vaccine.

This chain joins TRBV29-1 and TRBJ2-1; 7 nucleotides align to TRBD2. The CDR3 totals 16 residues. Germline V gene sequence: CDR1 SQVTM, CDR2 ANQGSEA. Trimming at V came to 6 bases and at J to 5 bases, leaving 16 bases not matched to a gene. The CDR3 region is CSVAGKGTTNNNEQFF. Here the CDR3 DNA reads TGCAGCGTCGCCGGAAAGGGGACTACTAATAACAATGAGCAGTTCTTC.

This clonotype has only a few counts. This chain uses TRBV6-2 or TRBV6-3 with TRBJ2-2; 12 bases fit TRBD2. This CDR3 contains 18 residues. From germline, CDR1 is MNHEY and CDR2 SVGEGT. The V gene end was trimmed by 6 bases and the J gene end by 2 bases; junction bases not matched to a gene: 10. The CDR3 DNA is TGTGCCAGCAGCCCTAGGACTAGCGGGACCAGAAACACCGGGGAGCTGTTTTTT. Protein: CASSPRTSGTRNTGELFF.

In this sample, this clonotype turned up a few times. The chain employs TRBV11-1 and TRBJ2-7, with TRBD2 identical over 9 bases. The germline CDR1 and CDR2 sequences are SGHAT and FQDESV (reference sequence). J was trimmed by 6 bases and V by 5 bases; bases with no gene match: 17. CDR3 length: 17 amino acids. This CDR3 is CASSPAGGAGGLSEQYF. DNA for the CDR3: TGTGCCAGCAGCCCAGCCGGGGGTGCGGGAGGGCTCTCCGAGCAGTACTTC.

The chain couples TRBV25-1 to TRBJ2-4; TRBD2 matches at 8 bases. The V gene's germline CDR1 is MGHDK and CDR2 SYGVNS. The CDR3 consists of 15 residues. The junction had 5 bases not matched to a gene; V was cut back by 6 bases and J by 1 base. CDR3 DNA sequence: TGTGCCAGCAGCCTAACTAGCGGCGCCAAAAACATTCAGTACTTC. Translated: CASSLTSGAKNIQYF.